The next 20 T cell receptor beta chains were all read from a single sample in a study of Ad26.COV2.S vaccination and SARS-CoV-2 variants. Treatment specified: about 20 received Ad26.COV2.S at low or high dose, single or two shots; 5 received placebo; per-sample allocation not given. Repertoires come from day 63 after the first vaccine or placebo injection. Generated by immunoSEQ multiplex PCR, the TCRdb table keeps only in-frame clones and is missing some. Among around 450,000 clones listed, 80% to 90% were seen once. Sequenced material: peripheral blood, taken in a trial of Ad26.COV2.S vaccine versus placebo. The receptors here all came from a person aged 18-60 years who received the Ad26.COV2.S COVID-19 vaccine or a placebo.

The CDR3 sequence is CASSTRTSGRETQYF. DNA for the CDR3: TGTGCCAGTAGTACTCGGACTAGCGGGAGGGAGACCCAGTACTTC. The V gene is TRBV19, the J gene TRBJ2-5; TRBD2 matches 14 bases. Per germline, CDR1 LNHDA and CDR2 SQIVND (reference sequence). Losses at the gene ends were 4 bases for V and 5 bases for J; bases not matched to a gene: 3. The CDR3 consists of 15 residues.

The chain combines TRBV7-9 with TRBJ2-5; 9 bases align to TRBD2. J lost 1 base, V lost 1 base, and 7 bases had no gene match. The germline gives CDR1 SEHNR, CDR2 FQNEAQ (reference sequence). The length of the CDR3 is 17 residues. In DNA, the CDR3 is TGTGCCAGCAGCTTAGGTGGGCCTAGCGGGGTCCAAGAGACCCAGTACTTC. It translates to CASSLGGPSGVQETQYF.

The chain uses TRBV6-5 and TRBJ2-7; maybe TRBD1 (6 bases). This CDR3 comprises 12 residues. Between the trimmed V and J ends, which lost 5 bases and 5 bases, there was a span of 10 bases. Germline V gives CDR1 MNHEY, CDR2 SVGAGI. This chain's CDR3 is CASSTGSNEQYF. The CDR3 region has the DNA TGTGCCAGCAGTACAGGGAGTAACGAGCAGTACTTC.

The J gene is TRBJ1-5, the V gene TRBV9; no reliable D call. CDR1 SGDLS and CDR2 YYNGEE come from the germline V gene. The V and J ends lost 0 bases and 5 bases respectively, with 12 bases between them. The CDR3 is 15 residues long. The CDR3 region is CASSVGKEAYQPQHF. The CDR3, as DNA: TGTGCCAGCAGCGTAGGCAAAGAGGCGTATCAGCCCCAGCATTTT.

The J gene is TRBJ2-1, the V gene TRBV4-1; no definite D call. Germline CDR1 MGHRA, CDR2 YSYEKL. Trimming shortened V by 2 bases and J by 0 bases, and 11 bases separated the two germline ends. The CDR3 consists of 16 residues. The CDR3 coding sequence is TGCGCCAGCAGCCAACAAACAAGTAGCTCCTACAATGAGCAGTTCTTC. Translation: CASSQQTSSSYNEQFF.

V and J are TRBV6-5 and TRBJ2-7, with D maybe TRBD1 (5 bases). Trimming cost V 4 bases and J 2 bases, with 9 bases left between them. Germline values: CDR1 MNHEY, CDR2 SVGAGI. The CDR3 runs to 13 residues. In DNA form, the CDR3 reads TGTGCCAGCAGTTCCCAGGGTACCTACGAGCAGTACTTC. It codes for CASSSQGTYEQYF.

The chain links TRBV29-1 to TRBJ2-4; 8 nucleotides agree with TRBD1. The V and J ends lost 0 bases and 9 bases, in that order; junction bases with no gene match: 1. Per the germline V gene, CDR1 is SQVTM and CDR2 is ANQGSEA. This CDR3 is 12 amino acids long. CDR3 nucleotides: TGCAGCGTTGAAGAGCAGGGGGCCATTCAGTACTTC. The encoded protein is CSVEEQGAIQYF. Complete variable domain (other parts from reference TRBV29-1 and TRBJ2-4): SAVISQKPSRDICQRGTSLTIQCQVDSQVTMMFWYRQQPGQSLTLIATANQGSEATYESGFVIDKFPISRPNLTFSTLTVSNMSPEDSSIYLCSVEEQGAIQYFGAGTRLSVL.

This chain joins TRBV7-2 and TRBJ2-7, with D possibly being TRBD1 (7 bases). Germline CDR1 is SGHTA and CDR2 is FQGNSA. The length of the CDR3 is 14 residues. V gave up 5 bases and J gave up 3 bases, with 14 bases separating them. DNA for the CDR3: TGTGCCAGCAGCCCGCGGCGGGACAGCTACGAGCAGTACTTC. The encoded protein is CASSPRRDSYEQYF.

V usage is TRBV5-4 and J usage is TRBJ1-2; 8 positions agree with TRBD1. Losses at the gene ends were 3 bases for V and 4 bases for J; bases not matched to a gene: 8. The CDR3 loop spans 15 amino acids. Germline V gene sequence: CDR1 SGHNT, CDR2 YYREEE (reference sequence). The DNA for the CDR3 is TGTGCCAGCAGCTCGGGACAGGAAGTTCTCTATGGCTACACCTTC. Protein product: CASSSGQEVLYGYTF.

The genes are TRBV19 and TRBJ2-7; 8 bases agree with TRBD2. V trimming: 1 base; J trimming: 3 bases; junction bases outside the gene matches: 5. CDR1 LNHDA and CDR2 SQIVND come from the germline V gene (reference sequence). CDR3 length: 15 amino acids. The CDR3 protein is CASSIVSGRNYEQYF. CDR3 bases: TGTGCCAGTAGTATAGTCAGCGGGAGAAACTACGAGCAGTACTTC.

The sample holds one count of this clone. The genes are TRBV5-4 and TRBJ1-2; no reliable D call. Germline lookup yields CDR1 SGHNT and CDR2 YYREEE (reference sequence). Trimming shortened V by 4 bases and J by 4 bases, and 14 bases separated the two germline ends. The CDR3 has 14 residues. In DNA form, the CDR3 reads TGTGCCAGCAGCGCAGGACCTCTTCTCTATGGCTACACCTTC. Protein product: CASSAGPLLYGYTF. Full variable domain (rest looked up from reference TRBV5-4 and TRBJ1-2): ETGVTQSPTHLIKTRGQQVTLRCSSQSGHNTVSWYQQALGQGPQFIFQYYREEENGRGNFPPRFSGLQFPNYSSELNVNALELDDSALYLCASSAGPLLYGYTFGSGTRLTVV.

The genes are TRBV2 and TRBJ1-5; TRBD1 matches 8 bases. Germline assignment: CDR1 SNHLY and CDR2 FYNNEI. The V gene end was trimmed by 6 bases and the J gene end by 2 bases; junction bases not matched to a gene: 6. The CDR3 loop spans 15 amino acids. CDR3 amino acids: CASRPTGVRNQPQHF. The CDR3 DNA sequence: TGTGCCAGCAGACCGACAGGGGTACGCAATCAGCCCCAGCATTTT.

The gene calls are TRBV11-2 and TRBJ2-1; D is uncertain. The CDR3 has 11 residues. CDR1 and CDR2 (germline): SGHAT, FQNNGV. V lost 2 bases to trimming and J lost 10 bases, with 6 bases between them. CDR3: CASSLLWEQFF. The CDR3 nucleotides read TGTGCCAGCAGCTTATTGTGGGAGCAGTTCTTC.

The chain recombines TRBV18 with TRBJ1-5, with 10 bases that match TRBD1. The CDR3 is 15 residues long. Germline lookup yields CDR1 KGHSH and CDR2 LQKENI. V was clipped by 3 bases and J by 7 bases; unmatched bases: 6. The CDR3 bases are TGTGCCAGCTCACCGGACAGGGGGGTTTCGCAGCCCCAGCATTTT. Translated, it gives CASSPDRGVSQPQHF.

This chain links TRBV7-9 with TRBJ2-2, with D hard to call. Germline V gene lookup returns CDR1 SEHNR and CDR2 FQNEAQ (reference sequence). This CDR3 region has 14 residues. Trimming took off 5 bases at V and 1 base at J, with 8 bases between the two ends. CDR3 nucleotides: TGTGCCAGCAGCCAGAACAGGAACACCGGGGAGCTGTTTTTT. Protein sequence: CASSQNRNTGELFF.

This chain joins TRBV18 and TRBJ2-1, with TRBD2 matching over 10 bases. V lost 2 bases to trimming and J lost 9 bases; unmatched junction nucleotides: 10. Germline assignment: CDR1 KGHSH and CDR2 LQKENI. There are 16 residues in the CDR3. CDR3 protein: CASSPGPSGRFSEQFF. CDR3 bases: TGTGCCAGCTCACCAGGGCCTAGCGGGAGATTCAGTGAGCAGTTCTTC.

The CDR3 nucleotides read TGCGCCAGCTCGGGACCGGACCACGAGCAGTACTTC. This gives the protein CASSGPDHEQYF. This rearrangement joins TRBV10-1 to TRBJ2-7, with D perhaps given as TRBD1 or TRBD2 (5 bases each). The germline CDR1 and CDR2 sequences are WNHNN and SYGVQD (reference sequence). Trimming removed 8 bases at V and 5 bases at J, with 13 bases between. The CDR3 is 12 amino acids.

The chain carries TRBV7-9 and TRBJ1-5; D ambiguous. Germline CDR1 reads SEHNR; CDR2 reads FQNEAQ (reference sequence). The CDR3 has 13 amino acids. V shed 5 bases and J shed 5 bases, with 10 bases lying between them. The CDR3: CASSPGLYQPQHF. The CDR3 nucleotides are TGTGCCAGCAGCCCCGGTTTGTATCAGCCCCAGCATTTT.

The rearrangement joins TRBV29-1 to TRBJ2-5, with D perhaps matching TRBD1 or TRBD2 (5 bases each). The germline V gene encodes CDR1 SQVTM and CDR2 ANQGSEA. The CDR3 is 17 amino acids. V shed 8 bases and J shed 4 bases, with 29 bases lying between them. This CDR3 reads CSSRVGRVARGLETQYF. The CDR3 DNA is TGCAGCTCCCGAGTTGGCAGGGTAGCGAGAGGACTAGAGACCCAGTACTTC.

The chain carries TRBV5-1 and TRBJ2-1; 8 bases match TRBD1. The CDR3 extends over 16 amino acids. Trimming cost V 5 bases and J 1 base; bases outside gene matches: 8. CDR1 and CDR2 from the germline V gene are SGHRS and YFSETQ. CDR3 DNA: TGCGCCAGCAGACCCGACAGGGGCCTGTCCTACAATGAGCAGTTCTTC. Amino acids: CASRPDRGLSYNEQFF.